This T cell receptor beta chain was obtained from a study of blood T cell repertoires in COVID-19. As for the study in general: Sources were T cells, B-cell-depleted T cells, or PBMCs; the material itself was cDNA or gDNA.

V was clipped by 8 bases and J by 0 bases, with 17 bases between them. This CDR3 region has 17 residues. Germline lookup yields CDR1 MNHNS and CDR2 SASEGT. The method was immunoSEQ multiplex PCR; TCRdb's version includes in-frame clones alone and lacks a portion of them. This table has approximately 330,000 clones, roughly 89% appearing once. Sequencing used peripheral blood. This sequence joins TRBV6-1 and TRBJ2-6; D could derive from TRBD1 or TRBD2 (6 bases each). This clonotype was sampled from a man aged 25-45 years with COVID-19, enrolled during active disease. CDR3 loop: CASRGGQLRSGANVLTF. DNA for the CDR3: TGTGCCAGCCGTGGGGGGCAACTCCGCTCTGGGGCCAACGTCCTGACTTTC.